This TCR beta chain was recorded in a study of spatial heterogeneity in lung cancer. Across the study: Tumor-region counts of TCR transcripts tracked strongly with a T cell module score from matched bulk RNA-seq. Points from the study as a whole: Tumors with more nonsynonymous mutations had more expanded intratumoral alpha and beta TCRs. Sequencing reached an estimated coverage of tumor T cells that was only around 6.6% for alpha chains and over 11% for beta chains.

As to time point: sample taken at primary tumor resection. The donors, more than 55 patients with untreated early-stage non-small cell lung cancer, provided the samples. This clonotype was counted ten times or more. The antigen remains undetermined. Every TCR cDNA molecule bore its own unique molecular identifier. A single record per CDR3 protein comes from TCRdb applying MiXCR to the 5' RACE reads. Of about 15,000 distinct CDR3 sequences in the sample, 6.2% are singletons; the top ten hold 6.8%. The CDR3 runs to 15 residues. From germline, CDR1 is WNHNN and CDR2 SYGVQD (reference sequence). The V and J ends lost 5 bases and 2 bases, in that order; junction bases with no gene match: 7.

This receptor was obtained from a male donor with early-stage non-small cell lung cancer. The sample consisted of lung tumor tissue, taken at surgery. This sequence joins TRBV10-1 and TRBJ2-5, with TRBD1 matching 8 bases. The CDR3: CASSSGQGGQETQYF. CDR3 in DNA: TGCGCCAGCAGTTCAGGACAGGGAGGACAAGAGACCCAGTACTTC.